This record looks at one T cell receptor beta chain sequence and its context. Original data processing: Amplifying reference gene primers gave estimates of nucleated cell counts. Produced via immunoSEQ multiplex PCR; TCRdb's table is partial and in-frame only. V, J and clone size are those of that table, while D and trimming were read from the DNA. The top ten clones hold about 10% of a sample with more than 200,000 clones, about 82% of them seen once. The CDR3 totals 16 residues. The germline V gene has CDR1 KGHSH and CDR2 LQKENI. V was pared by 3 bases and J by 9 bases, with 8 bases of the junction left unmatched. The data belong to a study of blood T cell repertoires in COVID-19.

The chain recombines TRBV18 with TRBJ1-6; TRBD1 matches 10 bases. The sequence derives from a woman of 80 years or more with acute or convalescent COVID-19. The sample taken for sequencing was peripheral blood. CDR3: CASSPGAGTGASPLHF. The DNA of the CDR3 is TGTGCCAGCTCACCGGGAGCCGGGACAGGGGCTTCACCCCTCCACTTT.